The TCR beta chain under discussion was sequenced for a study of CD8 T cells in ankylosing spondylitis. The study's findings and limits: In ankylosing spondylitis blood, a motif of eight highly homologous TCR beta variants appeared characteristic. As reported, disease-linked clones showed significant enrichment in matched ankylosing spondylitis synovial fluid. Disease-linked clones proved CD8+ and comparatively uncommon in peripheral blood.

This clonotype was picked up a small number of times. The antigen is not known. Germline V lookup: CDR1 SGDLS, CDR2 YYNGEE. Trimming removed 4 bases at V and 5 bases at J, with 9 bases between. The CDR3 length is 12 residues. It was by quantitative 5'-RACE with molecular barcodes that TCR beta libraries were made. MiXCR was run by TCRdb on the 5' RACE reads, yielding one entry per CDR3 protein. The table shows under 450,000 distinct CDR3 sequences, with roughly 15% occurring only once. The source of this sequence is a male donor with ankylosing spondylitis. The V and J genes are TRBV9 and TRBJ1-2; D remains unclear. The sample comprised blood, either unsorted or a sorted T cell fraction (not recorded which). The CDR3 DNA reads as TGTGCCAGCAGCTCTAAGGAGTATGGCTACACCTTC. This codes for CASSSKEYGYTF. The variable domain in full, with the rest retrieved from reference TRBV9 and TRBJ1-2, is DSGVTQTPKHLITATGQRVTLRCSPRSGDLSVYWYQQSLDQGLQFLIQYYNGEERAKGNILERFSAQQFPDLHSELNLSSLELGDSALYFCASSSKEYGYTFGSGTRLTVV.